Each of the 8 T cell receptor beta chains below was sequenced from the same sample in a study of cytomegalovirus exposure and HLA in healthy donors (TCRdb year 2017). Library generation was performed with the immunoSEQ multiplex PCR assay. For the multiplex PCR, a mixture combining 60 forward primers for TCR Vbeta segments and 13 reverse primers for TCR Jbeta segments was used. TCRdb provides this immuneACCESS table in a form limited to in-frame rearrangements. Some clones are lacking; in checked studies, under half of them reflect an unresolved V gene, and why the rest are absent is not known. This sample gives 150,000 to 200,000 clones in total; approximately 88% of them show up just once. Clones ranked in the top ten supply over 0.8% of the sample. Input material: PBMCs. These receptors were collected from a woman aged 25 to 45 in good health and CMV-seronegative.

V gene TRBV6-1 combines with J gene TRBJ1-5, with a possible D match to TRBD1 (5 bases). In germline, CDR1 is MNHNS, CDR2 SASEGT. The CDR3 length is 15 residues. V lost 0 bases to trimming and J lost 6 bases, with 12 bases between them. In DNA, the CDR3 is TGTGCCAGCAGTGAAGCGGGGGGTTTTGGTCAGCCCCAGCATTTT. Translating gives CASSEAGGFGQPQHF.

This clone was observed a handful of times. V gene TRBV10-1 combines with J gene TRBJ2-3; 11 nucleotides agree with TRBD2. Trimming cost V 5 bases and J 4 bases; bases outside gene matches: 2. The CDR3 length is 14 residues. The germline CDR1 and CDR2 sequences are WNHNN and SYGVQD (reference sequence). DNA of the CDR3: TGCGCCAGCAGTCTAGCGGGGGGACCAGATACGCAGTATTTT. Its translation is CASSLAGGPDTQYF.

CDR3 protein: CASSKGLSRAPSNQPQHF. CDR3 nucleotide sequence: TGTGCCAGCAGCAAAGGGCTATCGCGGGCCCCAAGCAATCAGCCCCAGCATTTT. The chain uses TRBV21-1 and TRBJ1-5. TRBV21-1 is flagged as a pseudogene. CDR3 length: 18 residues.

The V gene is TRBV30, the J gene TRBJ1-3; tentatively, D is TRBD1 (5 bases). The germline V gene encodes CDR1 GTSNPN and CDR2 SVGIG (reference sequence). V lost 3 bases, J lost 4 bases, and 7 bases lay in between. The CDR3 runs 12 residues. DNA for the CDR3: TGTGCCTGGAGCCCAGGGGGAAACACCATATATTTT. The encoded protein is CAWSPGGNTIYF.

The chain carries TRBV11-2 and TRBJ1-1; D unclear. V lost 4 bases and J 8 bases, leaving 17 bases between the germline ends. This CDR3 region has 14 residues. CDR1 and CDR2 from the germline V gene are SGHAT and FQNNGV. This chain's CDR3 is CASSSPRSGTEAFF. In nucleotides, the CDR3 is TGTGCCAGCAGCTCCCCCCGCTCGGGTACGGAAGCTTTCTTT.

The CDR3 sequence: CASSQGTAAYEQYF. In DNA form, the CDR3 reads TGCGCCAGCAGCCAGGGGACAGCTGCCTACGAGCAGTACTTC. V gene TRBV5-1 combines with J gene TRBJ2-7; 7 bases are shared with TRBD1. CDR1 SGHRS and CDR2 YFSETQ come from the germline V gene. The CDR3 is 14 residues long. With 4 bases clipped from V and 2 bases from J, the junction kept 6 bases outside the gene matches.

The chain joins TRBV30 to TRBJ2-5; TRBD2 agrees at 12 bases. V shed 6 bases, J shed 2 bases, and the junction held 7 bases outside the gene matches. The CDR3 is 15 amino acids. The germline V gene encodes CDR1 GTSNPN and CDR2 SVGIG (reference sequence). DNA of the CDR3: TGTGCCTGTAGACTAGCGGGAGTTTGGCAAGAGACCCAGTACTTC. Translation gives CACRLAGVWQETQYF.

J is TRBJ1-2 and V is TRBV7-9, with D perhaps TRBD1 (6 bases). Trimming took 7 bases from V and 1 from J, leaving 13 bases between them. Per germline, CDR1 SEHNR and CDR2 FQNEAQ (reference sequence). The CDR3 is made up of 14 amino acids. Here the CDR3 DNA reads TGTGCCAGCACCCGGACAGACAATAACTATGGCTACACCTTC. It encodes CASTRTDNNYGYTF. Full variable domain (rest looked up from reference TRBV7-9 and TRBJ1-2): DTGVSQNPRHKITKRGQNVTFRCDPISEHNRLYWYRQTLGQGPEFLTYFQNEAQLEKSRLLSDRFSAERPKGSFSTLEIQRTEQGDSAMYLCASTRTDNNYGYTFGSGTRLTVV.